This passage covers 14 T cell receptor beta chains from one sample sequenced in a study of spatial heterogeneity in lung cancer. Regarding time point: sample taken at primary tumor resection. Unsorted whole RNA from tumor, nontumor lung or frozen PBMC underwent sequencing. TCRdb re-derived calls from the 5' RACE reads in MiXCR, one entry per CDR3 protein. The sample comprises over 45,000 distinct CDR3 sequences, less than 5.5% of which are singletons, and over 8.5% rests with the top ten. Sequencing used PBMCs, obtained at surgery. The receptor source for this set is a male donor with early-stage non-small cell lung cancer.

This clonotype was recorded at least ten times. The chain carries TRBV9 and TRBJ2-3; D call uncertain. V was shortened by 3 bases and J by 0 bases, with 11 bases between the two germline ends. Germline-derived CDR1 and CDR2 are SGDLS and YYNGEE. This CDR3 has 15 amino acids. This chain's CDR3 is CASSADPISTDTQYF. The CDR3 region has the DNA TGTGCCAGCAGCGCGGACCCGATCAGCACAGATACGCAGTATTTT.

This clonotype has ten or more counts. The rearrangement joins TRBV6-1 to TRBJ2-7; no firm D call. Per germline, CDR1 MNHNS and CDR2 SASEGT. V dropped 3 bases and J dropped 2 bases, with 14 bases sitting between them. The CDR3 spans 15 residues. The CDR3 loop reads CASSDEGLRAYEQYF. DNA of the CDR3: TGTGCCAGCAGTGATGAAGGGCTGAGAGCCTACGAGCAGTACTTC.

The table lists this clonotype with many counts. The gene calls are TRBV20-1 and TRBJ1-5; 8 bases agree with TRBD1. The V segment lost 5 bases and the J segment 7 bases; nucleotides outside the gene matches: 7. CDR1 and CDR2 from the germline V gene are DFQATT and SNEGSKA (reference sequence). The CDR3 has 13 residues. This CDR3 reads CSALDRAEQPQHF. The DNA for the CDR3 is TGCAGTGCTTTGGACAGGGCCGAGCAGCCCCAGCATTTT.

This clonotype has a count of ten or more. This chain links TRBV7-8 with TRBJ2-2; 9 bases match TRBD1. CDR1 and CDR2 (germline): SGHVS, FQNEAQ. J was trimmed by 1 base and V by 5 bases; bases with no gene match: 5. The CDR3 is 16 residues long. DNA for the CDR3: TGTGCCAGCAGCCCGGGGACAGGGCAGAACACCGGGGAGCTGTTTTTT. Translated: CASSPGTGQNTGELFF.

This clonotype appeared many times. V is TRBV7-3 and J is TRBJ2-1; TRBD2 is a possible D gene (6 bases). This CDR3 contains 16 residues. Germline-derived CDR1 and CDR2 are SGHTA and FQGTGA. V was cut by 5 bases and J by 0 bases, with 14 bases left in between. The CDR3 DNA reads TGTGCCAGCAGCATTACCGGGACTCCCTCCTACAATGAGCAGTTCTTC. It yields the protein CASSITGTPSYNEQFF.

A few counts support this clonotype. The V and J genes are TRBV3-1 and TRBJ1-3; TRBD1 might be the D (5 bases). V gave up 4 bases and J gave up 3 bases, with 10 bases separating them. The germline V gene encodes CDR1 LGHDT and CDR2 YNNKEL (reference sequence). The length of the CDR3 is 14 residues. CDR3 sequence reads: CASSPRDRGNTIYF. The CDR3 DNA follows: TGTGCCAGCAGCCCCAGGGACCGTGGAAACACCATATATTTT. The whole variable domain, remainder taken from reference TRBV3-1 and TRBJ1-3, is DTAVSQTPKYLVTQMGNDKSIKCEQNLGHDTMYWYKQDSKKFLKIMFSYNNKELIINETVPNRFSPKSPDKAHLNLHINSLELGDSAVYFCASSPRDRGNTIYFGEGSWLTVV.

This clonotype was recorded many times. The J gene is TRBJ1-1, the V gene TRBV19; no clear D gene. Trimming took 11 bases from V and 1 from J, leaving 20 bases between them. Germline CDR1 and CDR2: LNHDA and SQIVND (reference sequence). The CDR3 has 15 amino acids. The CDR3 DNA reads TGTGCCTCCTTCGAGACACGGCGGAAGAACACTGAAGCTTTCTTT. Translation: CASFETRRKNTEAFF.

There are many counts of this clonotype. The chain couples TRBV20-1 to TRBJ2-4; D gene uncertain. This CDR3 has 12 amino acids. The germline V and J ends were trimmed by 1 base and 8 bases, with 9 bases remaining between them. Germline CDR1 and CDR2: DFQATT and SNEGSKA (reference sequence). Here the CDR3 DNA reads TGCAGTGCTAGAGTCCGAGAGTACATTCAGTACTTC. It yields the protein CSARVREYIQYF.

Many counts were recorded for this clonotype. V gene TRBV11-2 combines with J gene TRBJ2-5; D is unresolved. Germline CDR1 reads SGHAT; CDR2 reads FQNNGV. The V and J ends lost 7 bases and 2 bases respectively, with 14 bases between them. The CDR3 covers 14 residues. CDR3 coding DNA: TGTGCCAGCAATAATGGCCGGCGTCAAGAGACCCAGTACTTC. It specifies CASNNGRRQETQYF.

There are many counts of this clonotype. The CDR3 DNA reads TGCGCCAGTTTCGGGACCCCAGGGAATGAGCAGTTCTTC. Residues: CASFGTPGNEQFF. This chain uses TRBV5-1 with TRBJ2-1; TRBD1 or TRBD2 may be the D gene (5 bases each). Trimming removed 8 bases at V and 7 bases at J, with 16 bases between. The CDR3 is made up of 13 amino acids. Germline CDR1 SGHRS, CDR2 YFSETQ.

Many counts were recorded for this clonotype. The chain uses TRBV4-1 and TRBJ2-1; maybe TRBD2 (5 bases). In germline, CDR1 is MGHRA, CDR2 YSYEKL. V lost 0 bases and J lost 3, with 15 bases in between. CDR3 length: 17 residues. CDR3 nucleotides: TGCGCCAGCAGCCAAGATCTGGAACTAGGTTTCTACAATGAGCAGTTCTTC. Its protein is CASSQDLELGFYNEQFF.

Ten or more counts support this clonotype. J is TRBJ1-2 and V is TRBV6-5, with D unresolved. CDR3 length equals 13 residues. The germline V and J ends were trimmed by 5 bases and 1 base, with 8 bases remaining between them. Per the germline V gene, CDR1 is MNHEY and CDR2 is SVGAGI. CDR3 protein: CASSPGDNYGYTF. CDR3 nucleotides: TGTGCCAGCAGTCCAGGCGATAACTATGGCTACACCTTC.

This clonotype was counted at least ten times. The CDR3 sequence is CASSLMQGSDNEQFF. For the CDR3, the DNA is TGTGCCAGCAGCTTAATGCAGGGTTCAGACAATGAGCAGTTCTTC. The gene calls are TRBV7-9 and TRBJ2-1; D might be TRBD1 (5 bases). Germline CDR1 SEHNR, CDR2 FQNEAQ (reference sequence). This CDR3 region has 15 residues. V gave up 2 bases and J gave up 5 bases, with 13 bases separating them.

J is TRBJ2-7 and V is TRBV20-1; 7 nucleotides line up with TRBD2. The CDR3 runs 15 residues. The germline gives CDR1 DFQATT, CDR2 SNEGSKA (reference sequence). V shed 2 bases and J 2 bases; nucleotides not matched to a gene: 9. CDR3 in amino acids: CSARLGEGQPYEQYF. CDR3 DNA: TGCAGTGCTAGACTGGGGGAGGGCCAACCCTACGAGCAGTACTTC.